The rows below give T cell receptor beta chains drawn from one sample of a study of PD-1 blockade in classical Hodgkin lymphoma. The method was immunoSEQ multiplex PCR; TCRdb's version includes in-frame clones alone and lacks a portion of them. The sample carries about 28,000 clones, roughly 85% recorded once. Specimen: peripheral blood mononuclear cells (PBMCs), collected before the second cycle of nivolumab. The receptors originated from a human donor with classical Hodgkin lymphoma. CDR3s include the opening cysteine and the closing phenylalanine or tryptophan. Each record gives: D gene, V gene, J gene, clone size, CDR3 protein, CDR3 DNA. A D gene is named only where the DNA matches it firmly. The size of a clone is reported for some rows only, either as once, few or many, or as a class for expanded clones.

>TRBD1|TRBV7-2|TRBJ2-6|NA
CASSPRTGFGANVLTF
TGTGCCAGCAGCCCCCGGACAGGGTTTGGGGCCAACGTCCTGACTTTC
>NA|TRBV7-2|TRBJ2-3|NA
CASSLVSSGADTQYF
TGTGCCAGCAGCTTAGTGTCCTCTGGAGCAGATACGCAGTATTTT
>NA|TRBV2|TRBJ2-5|NA
CASRTGTTVETQYF
TGTGCCAGCAGGACCGGGACCACCGTGGAGACCCAGTACTTC
>NA|TRBV9|TRBJ2-4|NA
CASSVSGGFGNIQYF
TGTGCCAGCAGCGTCAGTGGAGGTTTCGGAAACATTCAGTACTTC
>NA|TRBV4-2|TRBJ1-1|few
CASSPDNWGEAFF
TGTGCCAGCAGCCCCGATAATTGGGGGGAAGCTTTCTTT
>NA|TRBV5-1|TRBJ2-7|NA
CASSIPTGSYEQYF
TGCGCCAGCAGCATCCCGACAGGATCCTACGAGCAGTACTTC
>TRBD1|TRBV5-6|TRBJ2-5|NA
CASSLGQGEETQYF
TGTGCCAGCAGCTTGGGACAGGGTGAAGAGACCCAGTACTTC
>NA|TRBV10-3|TRBJ2-1|NA
CAISESMGNNEQFF
TGTGCCATCAGTGAGTCGATGGGAAACAATGAGCAGTTCTTC
>NA|TRBV30|TRBJ1-4|once
CAWRVLGEKLFF
TGTGCCTGGAGAGTCCTCGGGGAAAAACTGTTTTTT
>NA|TRBV7-2|TRBJ2-1|NA
CASSPTDFQYNEQFF
TGTGCCAGCAGCCCTACGGACTTTCAATACAATGAGCAGTTCTTC
>TRBD2|TRBV4-2|TRBJ2-7|NA
CASSQDFPGLAGSYEQYF
TGTGCCAGCAGCCAAGATTTTCCGGGACTAGCGGGGTCCTACGAGCAGTACTTC
>TRBD1|TRBV7-3|TRBJ2-2|NA
CASSLTDRATGELFF
TGTGCCAGCAGCTTAACCGACAGGGCCACCGGGGAGCTGTTTTTT
>NA|TRBV25-1|TRBJ1-2|NA
CASSEGSGVYGYTF
TGTGCCAGCAGTGAAGGGTCAGGGGTATATGGCTACACCTTC
>NA|TRBV11-3|TRBJ2-6|NA
CASTRRGNAGANVLTF
TGTGCCAGCACCCGGCGCGGAAATGCTGGGGCCAACGTCCTGACTTTC
>TRBD1|TRBV5-1|TRBJ1-1|NA
CASSRDRGLSPTEAFF
TGCGCCAGCAGTAGGGACAGGGGCTTATCCCCAACTGAAGCTTTCTTT
>NA|TRBV28|TRBJ1-5|NA
CASSPGSLGAGADQPQHF
TGTGCCAGCAGTCCTGGCTCACTCGGGGCCGGGGCGGATCAGCCCCAGCATTTT
>TRBD1|TRBV6-1|TRBJ1-6|NA
CASLLETGGNSPLHF
TGTGCCAGCCTCCTCGAGACAGGGGGTAATTCACCCCTCCACTTT
>NA|TRBV19|TRBJ2-7|NA
CATGRGGGNEQYF
TGTGCAACAGGACGAGGGGGAGGTAACGAGCAGTACTTC
>TRBD2|TRBV28|TRBJ2-1|once
CASSPSGTSGRNEQFF
TGTGCCAGCAGTCCATCCGGGACTAGCGGTAGGAATGAGCAGTTCTTC
>TRBD2|TRBV2|TRBJ2-7|NA
CASSEALWTSGSYEQYF
TGTGCCAGCAGTGAAGCGCTTTGGACTAGCGGTTCCTACGAGCAGTACTTC
>NA|TRBV6-1|TRBJ2-7|NA
CASSEGLLLETYYEQYF
TGTGCCAGCAGTGAAGGGCTTCTACTTGAGACTTACTACGAGCAGTACTTC
>NA|TRBV7-8|TRBJ1-3|NA
CASSLRGVGNTIYF
TGTGCCAGCAGCCTGAGAGGGGTCGGAAACACCATATATTTT
>NA|TRBV19|TRBJ2-2|NA
CASSIDWNTGELFF
TGTGCCAGTAGTATCGACTGGAACACCGGGGAGCTGTTTTTT
>NA|TRBV19|TRBJ1-1|once
CASSMVPNTEAFF
TGTGCCAGTAGTATGGTACCGAACACTGAAGCTTTCTTT
>TRBD1|TRBV5-4|TRBJ2-2|NA
CASSTTGGTGELFF
TGTGCCAGCAGCACCACAGGGGGCACCGGGGAGCTGTTTTTT
>TRBD1|TRBV2|TRBJ1-5|NA
CASTWDSSNQPQHF
TGTGCCAGCACCTGGGACAGCTCCAATCAGCCCCAGCATTTT
>TRBD1|TRBV7-9|TRBJ2-1|NA
CASSPSQGATYNEQFF
TGTGCCAGCAGCCCCTCACAGGGGGCTACATACAATGAGCAGTTCTTC
>TRBD2|TRBV4-3|TRBJ2-3|NA
CASSQVAGGWGTDTQYF
TGCGCCAGCAGCCAAGTCGCGGGGGGATGGGGCACAGATACGCAGTATTTT
>NA|TRBV7-8|TRBJ2-2|NA
CASSFWDHTRSYTGELFF
TGTGCCAGCAGCTTCTGGGACCACACAAGGTCTTACACCGGGGAGCTGTTTTTT
>NA|TRBV28|TRBJ1-1|NA
CASSLAGVKNTEAFF
TGTGCCAGCAGTTTAGCCGGGGTAAAGAACACTGAAGCTTTCTTT
>NA|TRBV10-2|TRBJ1-1|NA
CASSRSNTEAFF
TGCGCCAGCAGCCGATCGAACACTGAAGCTTTCTTT
>NA|TRBV7-3|TRBJ2-1|NA
CASSSPGAPGLFF
TGTGCCAGCAGCTCCCCGGGCGCCCCCGGACTGTTCTTC
>NA|TRBV11-3|TRBJ2-3|NA
CASSDRGAISTDTQYF
TGTGCCAGCAGCGATAGAGGGGCGATAAGCACAGATACGCAGTATTTT
>TRBD1|TRBV5-6|TRBJ1-5|NA
CASSLFDRGNQPQHF
TGTGCCAGCAGCTTGTTTGACAGGGGCAATCAGCCCCAGCATTTT
>TRBD2|TRBV5-1|TRBJ2-7|NA
CASSSPGGGSYEQYF
TGCGCCAGCAGCTCCCCAGGTGGCGGGAGCTACGAGCAGTACTTC
>NA|TRBV19|TRBJ1-1|NA
CASSIAGSLGTEAFF
TGTGCCAGTAGTATCGCCGGATCCCTTGGGACTGAAGCTTTCTTT
>NA|TRBV15|TRBJ2-5|NA
CATSRVGVETQYF
TGTGCCACCAGCAGAGTGGGGGTAGAGACCCAGTACTTC